What follows describes a single TCR beta chain. Its antigen is currently unknown. These data belong to a study of sequential checkpoint blockade in melanoma. About the research overall: Each arm's sequence ended with maintenance nivolumab.

Only in-frame clones appear in the TCRdb table, and some are missing; sequencing was by immunoSEQ multiplex PCR. The sample lists about 12,000 clones, approximately 30% occurring once. Study-wide findings and caveats: About 30 times likelier clinical benefit followed increased tumor T-cell fraction and clonality. PD-L1 staining and CD8+ counts, not mutational load, tracked tumor T-cell clonality.

The treatment is: randomized to nivolumab then ipilimumab (arm A) or the reverse (arm B). Trimming cost V 0 bases and J 9 bases; bases outside gene matches: 4. Germline loops: CDR1 MGHRA, CDR2 YSYEKL. The CDR3 has 15 amino acids. The chain is built from TRBV4-1 and TRBJ2-5, with 13 bases aligning to TRBD2. Material: tumor tissue (inferred from file names), obtained from a patient given nivolumab and ipilimumab in sequence. The source is a human donor with melanoma. The CDR3 DNA reads as TGCGCCAGCAGCCAAGATCGCGGGACTAGCGGGGCCCAGTACTTC. It encodes CASSQDRGTSGAQYF.